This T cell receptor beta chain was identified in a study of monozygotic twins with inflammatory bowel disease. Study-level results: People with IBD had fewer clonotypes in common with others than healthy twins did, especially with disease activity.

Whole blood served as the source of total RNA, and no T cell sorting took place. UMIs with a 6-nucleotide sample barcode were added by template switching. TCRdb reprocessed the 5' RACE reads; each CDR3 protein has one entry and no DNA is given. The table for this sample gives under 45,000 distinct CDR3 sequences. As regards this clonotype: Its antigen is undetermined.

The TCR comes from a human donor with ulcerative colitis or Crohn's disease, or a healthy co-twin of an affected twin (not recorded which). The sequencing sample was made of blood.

The CDR3: CSAYGTSGGHFSYNEQFF. The rearrangement uses TRBV20-1 and TRBJ2-1; TCRdb's D gene call, TRBD2, goes unchecked for lack of DNA. The length of the CDR3 is 18 residues. CDR1 and CDR2 from the germline V gene are DFQATT and SNEGSKA (reference sequence).